What follows are 10 T cell receptor beta chains derived from one specimen sequenced in a study of shared clonotypes between healthy human individuals. Clones were read by immunoSEQ multiplex PCR, and TCRdb kept only the in-frame ones, dropping some. The sample consists of more than 550,000 clones, 72% of them appearing once. The sequencing input was memory CD4+ T cells sorted from blood. As for subset: CD45RA-negative fraction. The receptors derive from a woman under 40 in good health.

V and J are TRBV25-1 and TRBJ1-1; D not certain. With 10 bases removed from V and 2 bases from J, the gap between germline ends came to 29 bases. The germline gives CDR1 MGHDK, CDR2 SYGVNS. The CDR3 is made up of 18 amino acids. The DNA for the CDR3 is TGTGCCAACAGACCTAAACTCTCTGGCCACCAAGATAACACTGAAGCTTTCTTT. Encoded protein: CANRPKLSGHQDNTEAFF.

The gene calls are TRBV2 and TRBJ2-7; TRBD1 or TRBD2 may be the D gene (5 bases each). The CDR3 sequence is 14 residues long. The germline gives CDR1 SNHLY, CDR2 FYNNEI. V was clipped by 3 bases and J by 3 bases, with 12 bases between them. CDR3 amino acids: CASSENLRGYEQYF. CDR3 nucleotide sequence: TGTGCCAGCAGTGAGAATTTGAGGGGCTACGAGCAGTACTTC.

As to this clone: This same CDR3 is encoded by further DNA sequences in the sample. The chain couples TRBV2 to TRBJ2-7; D unresolved. CDR3 length: 14 amino acids. The V gene's germline CDR1 is SNHLY and CDR2 FYNNEI. The ends were cut back, 4 bases at V and 0 bases at J, with 10 bases in the middle. CDR3 amino acids: CASSVGRISYEQYF. CDR3 nucleotides: TGTGCCAGCAGTGTGGGCAGAATCTCCTACGAGCAGTACTTC.

The rearrangement uses TRBV6-6 and TRBJ2-7, with unresolved D. V gave up 3 bases and J gave up 2 bases, with 11 bases separating them. The CDR3 extends over 14 amino acids. Germline V lookup: CDR1 MNHNY, CDR2 SVGAGI (reference sequence). CDR3 region: CASSYLAATYEQYF. As DNA, the CDR3 is TGTGCCAGCAGTTATCTCGCGGCCACCTACGAGCAGTACTTC.

The V call is TRBV11-2, the J call TRBJ1-1, with D uncertain. CDR1 and CDR2 (germline): SGHAT, FQNNGV. This CDR3 is 13 amino acids long. Trimming removed 5 bases at V and 4 bases at J, with 11 bases between. CDR3 residues: CASSPSRVTEAFF. The CDR3 nucleotides are TGTGCCAGCAGCCCAAGTAGGGTCACTGAAGCTTTCTTT.

This clone appeared a few times. The chain has TRBV29-1 and TRBJ2-3; 7 nucleotides align to TRBD2. The CDR3 consists of 11 residues. V lost 7 bases and J lost 4; bases outside the gene matches: 2. Germline V gives CDR1 SQVTM, CDR2 ANQGSEA. The CDR3: CSAGGADTQYF. The CDR3 bases are TGCAGCGCTGGGGGGGCAGATACGCAGTATTTT.

The chain joins TRBV7-6 to TRBJ2-2, with a possible D match to TRBD1 (5 bases). V lost 5 bases and J 1 base, leaving 14 bases between the germline ends. CDR1 is SGHVS and CDR2 is FNYEAQ in the germline V gene. CDR3 size: 16 residues. This CDR3 is CASSLRKGVNTGELFF. CDR3 in DNA: TGTGCCAGCAGCCTGCGTAAAGGGGTGAACACCGGGGAGCTGTTTTTT.

The chain carries TRBV6-5 and TRBJ2-1, with D perhaps TRBD1 or TRBD2 (5 bases each). The CDR3 has 15 residues. From germline, CDR1 is MNHEY and CDR2 SVGAGI. V lost 4 bases and J 2 bases, leaving 12 bases between the germline ends. CDR3 amino acids: CASSLRGDTYNEQFF. The CDR3 region has the DNA TGTGCCAGCAGTTTACGAGGGGATACCTACAATGAGCAGTTCTTC.

This clone showed up just a few times. The junction and the germline gene differ at one end; a read error may be behind it. V usage is TRBV5-1 and J usage is TRBJ1-2; D not certain. Germline assignment: CDR1 SGHRS and CDR2 YFSETQ. The CDR3 loop spans 13 amino acids. CDR3 coding DNA: TGTGCCAGCAGCTCCCCAGGAGGGTATGGCTACACCTTC. It specifies CASSSPGGYGYTF.

This clone has only a few counts. For the CDR3, the DNA is TGTGCCAGCAGCTCCAGATCAAGGGGGGATGAGCAGTTCTTC. Protein product: CASSSRSRGDEQFF. The chain couples TRBV11-2 to TRBJ2-1; D might be TRBD1 or TRBD2, each matching 6 bases. Germline CDR1 and CDR2: SGHAT and FQNNGV. This CDR3 is built from 14 residues. Trimming stripped 4 bases from V and 8 bases from J, with 15 bases between. The whole variable domain, remainder taken from reference TRBV11-2 and TRBJ2-1, is EAGVAQSPRYKIIEKRQSVAFWCNPISGHATLYWYQQILGQGPKLLIQFQNNGVVDDSQLPKDRFSAERLKGVDSTLKIQPAKLEDSAVYLCASSSRSRGDEQFFGPGTRLTVL.